The 25 T cell receptor beta chains below come from one sample, sequenced in a study of tumor-infiltrating lymphocytes in localized non-small cell lung cancer. Sequencing used immunoSEQ multiplex PCR; TCRdb keeps in-frame clones, though not all of them. The table has tens of thousands of clones, roughly three fifths seen once. Source material: lung tumor tissue. These receptors originate from a human donor with non-small cell lung cancer.

The chain links TRBV15 to TRBJ2-1; tentative D call: TRBD1 (6 bases). Looked up from germline, CDR1 is LNHNV and CDR2 is YYDKDF (reference sequence). This CDR3 region has 16 residues. Trimming took off 0 bases at V and 6 bases at J, with 15 bases between the two ends. The CDR3 loop reads CATSRENRVIGNEQFF. Here the CDR3 DNA reads TGTGCCACCAGCAGAGAGAACAGGGTAATAGGCAATGAGCAGTTCTTC.

The chain has TRBV5-1 and TRBJ2-1; a possible D gene is TRBD1 (5 bases). The CDR3 contains 17 residues. Trimming removed 4 bases from V and 2 bases from J, with 19 bases in between. Germline CDR1 reads SGHRS; CDR2 reads YFSETQ. For the CDR3, the DNA is TGCGCCAGCAGCCCTATCACCTCAGGGATACCCTACAATGAGCAGTTCTTC. Translating it yields CASSPITSGIPYNEQFF.

This sequence joins TRBV5-8 and TRBJ1-2, with TRBD1 matching 7 bases. Germline CDR1 and CDR2: SGHTS and YDEGEE. The CDR3 is 15 amino acids. With 4 bases clipped from V and 4 bases from J, the junction kept 10 bases outside the gene matches. The CDR3: CASSPDREGFYGYTF. CDR3 DNA: TGTGCCAGCAGCCCAGACAGGGAAGGATTCTATGGCTACACCTTC.

The chain is built from TRBV5-1 and TRBJ2-3; 9 bases line up with TRBD1. The CDR3 contains 15 residues. The germline V gene has CDR1 SGHRS and CDR2 YFSETQ. V lost 0 bases, J lost 3 bases, and 2 bases stayed unmatched. The CDR3 DNA follows: TGCGCCAGCAGCTTGGGACAGGGGGGAACAGATACGCAGTATTTT. Protein sequence: CASSLGQGGTDTQYF.

The chain couples TRBV5-1 to TRBJ1-5; D is uncertain. This CDR3 is built from 15 residues. CDR1 is SGHRS and CDR2 is YFSETQ in the germline V gene. The V and J ends lost 2 bases and 2 bases respectively, with 11 bases between them. The CDR3 region is CASSFGGTGNQPQHF. CDR3 sequence (DNA): TGCGCCAGCAGCTTCGGAGGAACCGGCAATCAGCCCCAGCATTTT.

The genes are TRBV6-5 and TRBJ2-7; the D is unclear. Trimming stripped 7 bases from V and 5 bases from J, with 9 bases between. Germline V gene lookup returns CDR1 MNHEY and CDR2 SVGAGI. The CDR3 is made up of 11 amino acids. The CDR3 region has the DNA TGTGCCAGCAAGTATCTGGACGAGCAGTACTTC. It translates to CASKYLDEQYF.

This rearrangement joins TRBV4-2 to TRBJ2-7; D gene uncertain. The CDR3 covers 14 residues. The V end lost 0 bases, the J end lost 2 bases, and 8 bases lay between the germline ends. Germline V gives CDR1 LGHNA, CDR2 YNFKEQ. CDR3 DNA sequence: TGTGCCAGCAGCCAAGAAGGACGTGCCTACGAGCAGTACTTC. This translates into CASSQEGRAYEQYF.

J is TRBJ2-5 and V is TRBV5-1; D could derive from TRBD1 or TRBD2 (5 bases each). This CDR3 has 14 residues. Trimming left V 2 bases short and J 5 bases short, with 13 bases between. From germline, CDR1 is SGHRS and CDR2 YFSETQ. CDR3 amino acids: CASSFGAREETQYF. The CDR3 nucleotides read TGCGCCAGCAGCTTTGGGGCAAGGGAGGAGACCCAGTACTTC.

This clone has just one count. J is TRBJ2-2 and V is TRBV11-3; maybe TRBD2 (5 bases). Germline assignment: CDR1 SGHNT and CDR2 YENEEA. Trimming cost V 3 bases and J 2 bases, with 7 bases left between them. This CDR3 is 14 amino acids long. The CDR3 here is CASSFRGNTGELFF. The CDR3, as DNA: TGTGCCAGCAGCTTTCGGGGAAACACCGGGGAGCTGTTTTTT.

The genes are TRBV18 and TRBJ1-1; D is unresolved. This CDR3 is built from 14 residues. Germline assignment: CDR1 KGHSH and CDR2 LQKENI. V was trimmed by 4 bases and J by 2 bases, leaving 11 bases between them. CDR3 loop: CASSQRTVNTEAFF. As DNA, the CDR3 is TGTGCCAGCTCACAACGGACGGTTAACACTGAAGCTTTCTTT.

The rearrangement links TRBV6-1 to TRBJ2-7, with D perhaps TRBD2 (5 bases). Looked up from germline, CDR1 is MNHNS and CDR2 is SASEGT. The CDR3 consists of 16 residues. The V gene lost 2 bases and the J gene lost 0 bases, with 14 bases spanning the gap. CDR3: CASSEPGGEGSYEQYF. As DNA, the CDR3 is TGTGCCAGCAGTGAACCGGGTGGCGAGGGCTCCTACGAGCAGTACTTC.

The J gene is TRBJ1-5, the V gene TRBV18; D remains ambiguous. The germline CDR1 and CDR2 sequences are KGHSH and LQKENI. V was pared by 3 bases and J by 10 bases, with 13 bases between. The CDR3 covers 13 residues. DNA for the CDR3: TGTGCCAGCTCACCGCAGCCTGGAGGCCCCCAGCATTTT. The encoded protein is CASSPQPGGPQHF.

The genes are TRBV7-9 and TRBJ1-2; unclear D gene. The CDR3 loop spans 15 amino acids. Germline lookup yields CDR1 SEHNR and CDR2 FQNEAQ (reference sequence). V dropped 6 bases and J dropped 8 bases, with 22 bases sitting between them. CDR3 protein: CASSFLADGTGGYTF. In DNA form, the CDR3 reads TGTGCCAGCAGTTTCCTAGCGGACGGAACTGGGGGCTACACCTTC.

The J gene is TRBJ2-1, the V gene TRBV5-1; 8 bases line up with TRBD2. V shed 7 bases, J shed 0 bases, and the junction held 15 bases outside the gene matches. The CDR3 runs to 18 residues. Per the germline V gene, CDR1 is SGHRS and CDR2 is YFSETQ. The CDR3: CASRGGGIAGTSYNEQFF. CDR3 DNA: TGCGCCAGCCGCGGGGGCGGAATAGCGGGGACCTCCTACAATGAGCAGTTCTTC.

This chain uses TRBV6-6 with TRBJ2-7, with 11 bases that match TRBD2. This CDR3 has 14 residues. CDR1 is MNHNY, CDR2 SVGAGI, per germline (reference sequence). Germline trimming cut 6 bases from V and 4 bases from J; bases unmatched to any gene: 5. The CDR3 protein is CASRELAGVYEQYF. The CDR3, as DNA: TGTGCCAGCAGGGAACTAGCGGGAGTATACGAGCAGTACTTC.

CDR3 sequence reads: CASTSSVSTEAFF. CDR3 nucleotides: TGTGCCAGCACCAGCTCGGTTAGCACTGAAGCTTTCTTT. J is TRBJ1-1 and V is TRBV28, with D uncertain. Trimming took off 7 bases at V and 4 bases at J, with 13 bases between the two ends. The CDR3 is made up of 13 amino acids. Germline-derived CDR1 and CDR2 are MDHEN and SYDVKM.

The CDR3 spells CASRAEGQAGTEAFF. The CDR3 region has the DNA TGTGCCAGCAGGGCCGAGGGACAGGCAGGCACTGAAGCTTTCTTT. J is TRBJ1-1 and V is TRBV2, with 8 bases identical to TRBD1. From germline, CDR1 is SNHLY and CDR2 FYNNEI. This CDR3 region has 15 residues. After removal of 6 bases from V and 4 bases from J, the junction contained 10 bases not matched to a gene.

The chain recombines TRBV6-1 with TRBJ1-2, with D possibly matching TRBD1 (6 bases). This CDR3 is 15 amino acids long. Between the trimmed V and J ends, which lost 2 bases and 4 bases, there was a span of 14 bases. Looked up from germline, CDR1 is MNHNS and CDR2 is SASEGT. The CDR3 bases are TGTGCCAGCAGTGAATGGGGGGGCGTGGGCTATGGCTACACCTTC. As protein: CASSEWGGVGYGYTF.

This chain uses TRBV7-2 with TRBJ2-1, with D possibly being TRBD1 (5 bases). Trimming removed 5 bases at V and 0 bases at J, with 11 bases between. The CDR3 has 15 residues. Germline values: CDR1 SGHTA, CDR2 FQGNSA. The CDR3 DNA reads as TGTGCCAGCAGCCCGGACATGAGCTCCTACAATGAGCAGTTCTTC. It translates to CASSPDMSSYNEQFF.

The J gene is TRBJ2-1, the V gene TRBV6-4; 10 bases match TRBD2. The CDR3 runs to 15 residues. Germline CDR1 reads MRHNA; CDR2 reads SNTAGT. Germline trimming cut 5 bases from V and 8 bases from J; bases unmatched to any gene: 9. Here the CDR3 DNA reads TGTGCCAGCAGTTGGTGGGCTAGCGGGAGCGATGAGCAGTTCTTC. This codes for CASSWWASGSDEQFF.

This chain uses TRBV27 with TRBJ2-1; 9 nucleotides agree with TRBD1. V lost 8 bases, J lost 4 bases, and 9 bases stayed unmatched. The CDR3 runs 15 residues. Germline CDR1 and CDR2: MNHEY and SMNVEV (reference sequence). CDR3 amino acids: CASYPDRGDYNEQFF. The DNA for the CDR3 is TGTGCCAGCTACCCCGACAGGGGGGATTACAATGAGCAGTTCTTC.

V usage is TRBV2 and J usage is TRBJ2-7, with D tentatively TRBD1 or TRBD2 (5 bases each). The CDR3 sequence is 12 residues long. Trimming took off 6 bases at V and 3 bases at J, with 9 bases between the two ends. CDR1 is SNHLY, CDR2 FYNNEI, per germline. CDR3 protein: CASRGTYYEQYF. As DNA, the CDR3 is TGTGCCAGCAGGGGGACCTACTACGAGCAGTACTTC.

V usage is TRBV5-1 and J usage is TRBJ2-6; possibly TRBD1 for D (6 bases). Germline V CDR1 and CDR2: SGHRS, YFSETQ. This CDR3 has 15 residues. Trimming removed 4 bases at V and 0 bases at J, with 8 bases between. The CDR3 DNA follows: TGCGCCAGCAGCCTACAGGGCTCTGGGGCCAACGTCCTGACTTTC. It is translated as CASSLQGSGANVLTF.

This clone has a handful of counts. The chain has TRBV19 and TRBJ2-1; maybe TRBD2 (6 bases). CDR1 and CDR2 (germline): LNHDA, SQIVND (reference sequence). Trimming removed 6 bases from V and 1 base from J, with 16 bases in between. The CDR3 totals 16 residues. The chain's CDR3 is CASRTISGPSYNEQFF. As DNA, the CDR3 is TGTGCCAGTAGGACTATTAGCGGTCCTTCCTACAATGAGCAGTTCTTC.

The CDR3 bases are TGTGCCAGCAGCCTTTATACATACGAGCAGTACTTC. Protein: CASSLYTYEQYF. The chain is built from TRBV7-9 and TRBJ2-7, with D unclear. Trimming removed 5 bases from V and 4 bases from J, with 9 bases in between. The CDR3 runs to 12 residues. Germline V gene data show CDR1 as SEHNR and CDR2 as FQNEAQ (reference sequence).